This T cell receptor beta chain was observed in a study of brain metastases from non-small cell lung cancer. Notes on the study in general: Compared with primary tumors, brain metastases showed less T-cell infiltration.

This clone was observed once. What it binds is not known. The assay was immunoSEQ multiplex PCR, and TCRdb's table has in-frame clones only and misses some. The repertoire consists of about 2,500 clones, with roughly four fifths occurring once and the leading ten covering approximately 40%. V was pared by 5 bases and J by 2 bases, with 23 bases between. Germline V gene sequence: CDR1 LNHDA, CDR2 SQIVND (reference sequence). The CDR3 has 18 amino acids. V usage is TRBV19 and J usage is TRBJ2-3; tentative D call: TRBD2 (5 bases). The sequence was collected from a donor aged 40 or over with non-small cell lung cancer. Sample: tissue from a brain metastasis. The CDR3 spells CASSRPPSGQAATDTQYF. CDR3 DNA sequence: TGTGCCAGTAGTCGCCCCCCAAGCGGCCAGGCCGCCACAGATACGCAGTATTTT. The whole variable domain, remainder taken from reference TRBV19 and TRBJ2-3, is DGGITQSPKYLFRKEGQNVTLSCEQNLNHDAMYWYRQDPGQGLRLIYYSQIVNDFQKGDIAEGYSVSREKKESFPLTVTSAQKNPTAFYLCASSRPPSGQAATDTQYFGPGTRLTVL.